This T cell receptor (beta chain) was found in a study of cytomegalovirus exposure and HLA in healthy donors. The study's findings and limits: Rarity characterized most TCR sequences, yet some public TCRs appeared in many donors. TCR beta chains associated with HLA were, in a later analysis, more clonally expanded than equally common others.

V trimming: 4 bases; J trimming: 5 bases; junction bases outside the gene matches: 7. The CDR3 length is 15 residues. Germline V gene sequence: CDR1 MNHEY, CDR2 SMNVEV (reference sequence). Points on this clone: The antigen is unknown.

The primer mix had 60 Vbeta and 13 Jbeta primers. Using immunoSEQ multiplex PCR, the repertoire was profiled, and TCRdb retains in-frame clones only, with some absent. Among 90,000 to 120,000 clones listed, around 73% were seen once. The sequencing input was PBMCs. This receptor was identified in a man younger than 40 in good health and CMV-seronegative. The chain combines TRBV27 with TRBJ1-5; 8 positions match TRBD1. The CDR3 spells CASSSVTGAYQPQHF. CDR3 nucleotides: TGTGCCAGCAGTTCCGTGACAGGGGCCTATCAGCCCCAGCATTTT.